The 13 T cell receptor beta chains listed next were all sequenced from one sample in a study of tissue T cells after allogeneic stem cell transplantation. Clones were read by immunoSEQ multiplex PCR, and TCRdb kept only the in-frame ones, dropping some. The sample consists of approximately 47,000 clones, about 73% of them appearing once. The specimen was sorted cells pooled from one or two spleens. These receptors all stem from a pool of C57BL/6 mice in good health.

On this clone: Mouse gene names apply. The CDR3: CASSPSSDYTF. The covered CDR3 bases are TGTGCCAGCTCCCCGTCCTCCGACTACACC. J is TRBJ1-2 and V is TRBV12-1; D gene unclear. The DNA ends 1 residue before the CDR3 does, and the rest of the CDR3 is filled in from the germline J gene. The CDR3 consists of 11 residues. With 4 bases removed from V and 4 bases from J, the gap between germline ends came to 6 bases. Germline V gene data show CDR1 as SGHSN and CDR2 as HYEKVE.

As regards this clone: These gene names are mouse names. The read halts 1 residue ahead of the CDR3 end, with the missing end drawn from the germline J gene. V and J are TRBV31 and TRBJ1-1; D is unresolved. The germline V and J ends were trimmed by 1 base and 0 bases, with 6 bases remaining between them. CDR3 length: 13 residues. Germline CDR1 GKSSPN, CDR2 SITVG. CDR3 DNA (partial): TGTGCCTGGAGTCATGGGGCAAACACAGAAGTCTTC. As protein: CAWSHGANTEVF. The complete CDR3 reads CAWSHGANTEVFF.

On this clone itself: All gene names here are mouse names. The read stops 1 residue short of the end of the CDR3; the missing end is completed from the germline J gene. The genes are TRBV3 and TRBJ1-4; D might be TRBD1 (5 bases). This CDR3 has 14 amino acids. Germline CDR1 is SNHLY and CDR2 is FYNGKV (reference sequence). The V end lost 3 bases, the J end lost 3 bases, and 8 bases lay between the germline ends. The covered CDR3 bases are TGTGCCAGCAGCTTCGCAGGGCCCAACGAAAGATTATTT. It encodes CASSFAGPNERLF. The whole CDR3 sequence reads CASSFAGPNERLFF.

This clone has just a few counts. Gene names refer to mouse genes. The read is 1 residue too short to cover the CDR3 end, so that end is filled in from the germline J gene. The V and J genes are TRBV12-1 and TRBJ2-7; weak D call: TRBD1 (6 bases). The CDR3 runs 14 residues. Germline CDR1 and CDR2: SGHSN and HYEKVE. Trimming left V 0 bases short and J 3 bases short, with 11 bases between. Incomplete CDR3 DNA: TGTGCCAGCTCTCTCGTGCCAGGGGACTATGAACAGTAC. This encodes CASSLVPGDYEQY. The full CDR3 protein is CASSLVPGDYEQYF. Full variable domain (outside the CDR3, taken from reference TRBV12-1 and TRBJ2-7): DSGVVQSPRHIIKEKGGRSVLTCIPISGHSNVVWYQQTLGKELKFLIQHYEKVERDKGFLPSRFSVQQFDDYHSEMNMSALELEDSAMYFCASSLVPGDYEQYFGPGTRLTVL.

On this clone itself: The germline and genes are mouse ones. The CDR3 end is not reached by the read, which stops 1 residue before it; the germline J gene fills it in. The chain joins TRBV31 to TRBJ1-3, with TRBD1 as a possible D gene (5 bases). Trimming took off 1 base at V and 4 bases at J, with 11 bases between the two ends. Germline CDR1 and CDR2: GKSSPN and SITVG. The CDR3 length is 14 residues. Partial CDR3 DNA: TGTGCCTGGAGTCCCCGGGGGAGAGGAAATACGCTCTAT. It codes for CAWSPRGRGNTLY. The full CDR3 reads CAWSPRGRGNTLYF.

Details on this clone: Mouse gene names apply. The read falls 1 residue short of the CDR3 end, and the missing part is taken from the germline J gene. The chain carries TRBV13-3 and TRBJ1-1, with 7 positions matching TRBD1. V lost 5 bases to trimming and J lost 0 bases; unmatched junction nucleotides: 4. The CDR3 runs 14 residues. Germline lookup yields CDR1 NNHDY and CDR2 SYVADS. The sequenced CDR3 bases are TGTGCCAGCAGACCACAGGGGCCAAACACAGAAGTCTTC. Translation gives CASRPQGPNTEVF. The whole CDR3 is CASRPQGPNTEVFF.

Notes on this clone: The genes and germline here are from mouse. The CDR3 extends 1 residue past the end of the read, so its final part is completed from the germline J gene. The chain joins TRBV5 to TRBJ1-2; D gene unclear. V was pared by 2 bases and J by 2 bases, with 9 bases between. The CDR3 runs 14 residues. Germline values: CDR1 LGHNA, CDR2 YNLKQL (reference sequence). CDR3 residues: CASSQQKPNSDYTF. The sequenced part of the CDR3 DNA is TGTGCCAGCAGCCAACAGAAACCCAACTCCGACTACACC.

On this clone itself: The gene names here belong to mouse. The read ends 1 residue before the CDR3 terminus; that terminus is restored from the germline J gene. V usage is TRBV31 and J usage is TRBJ2-1; D possibly matches TRBD1 or TRBD2 (5 bases each). This CDR3 is 12 amino acids long. The ends were cut back, 1 base at V and 4 bases at J, with 5 bases in the middle. CDR1 and CDR2 from the germline V gene are GKSSPN and SITVG. The DNA read from the CDR3 is TGTGCCTGGAGTCGGGGGTATGCTGAGCAGTTC. Residues: CAWSRGYAEQF. The entire CDR3 protein reads CAWSRGYAEQFF.

To note about this clone: Gene names are mouse gene names. The read comes to an end 1 residue before the CDR3 does, leaving the germline J gene to fill in the end. The chain uses TRBV13-2 and TRBJ1-1, with 7 bases aligning to TRBD1. The V segment lost 6 bases and the J segment 1 base; nucleotides outside the gene matches: 6. This CDR3 spans 14 amino acids. Per germline, CDR1 NNHNN and CDR2 SYGAGS (reference sequence). The CDR3 region is CASAKTGQNTEVFF. The DNA read from the CDR3 is TGTGCCAGCGCCAAGACAGGGCAAAACACAGAAGTCTTC.

Notes on this clone: Mouse gene names apply. Read sequence stops 1 residue before the CDR3 end, and the germline J gene provides the missing end. The V gene is TRBV13-3, the J gene TRBJ2-7, with 9 nucleotides matching TRBD1. The CDR3 extends over 14 amino acids. V was clipped by 5 bases and J by 0 bases; unmatched bases: 3. Germline V gene sequence: CDR1 NNHDY, CDR2 SYVADS. Partial CDR3 DNA: TGTGCCAGCAGCGGACAGGGGAGCTCCTATGAACAGTAC. This encodes CASSGQGSSYEQY. In full, the CDR3 is CASSGQGSSYEQYF.

This clone was detected only once. The gene names given are mouse names. The read terminates 1 residue before the CDR3 end, so the remaining end is supplied by the germline J gene. This rearrangement joins TRBV24 to TRBJ2-2; 11 bases map to TRBD2. V lost 4 bases and J lost 0; bases outside the gene matches: 7. The CDR3 loop spans 18 amino acids. Germline lookup yields CDR1 KGHTA and CDR2 FRNEEI. The CDR3 loop reads CASSRATGGGPNTGQLYF. The sequenced CDR3 bases are TGTGCCAGCAGTCGTGCGACTGGGGGGGGGCCAAACACCGGGCAGCTCTAC.

In the case of this clone: Here the gene names and germline are mouse. The read comes to an end 1 residue before the CDR3 does, leaving the germline J gene to fill in the end. This rearrangement joins TRBV13-1 to TRBJ2-7; 11 bases agree with TRBD2. This CDR3 is built from 14 residues. Germline values: CDR1 NSHNY, CDR2 SYGAGN. J was trimmed by 4 bases and V by 2 bases; bases with no gene match: 2. The CDR3: CASSERDWGYEQYF. CDR3 bases read: TGTGCCAGCAGTGAGCGGGACTGGGGGTATGAACAGTAC.

As for this clone: Gene and germline names: mouse. Read data end 1 residue before the CDR3 end; the end is taken from the germline J gene. This chain links TRBV2 with TRBJ2-5; D tentatively reads TRBD1 or TRBD2 (5 bases each). V was pared by 0 bases and J by 6 bases, with 10 bases between. There are 14 residues in the CDR3. The germline CDR1 and CDR2 sequences are LGHNA and YSYQKL. Incomplete CDR3 DNA: TGTGCCAGCAGCCAAGACGGAGGGGCTGACACCCAGTAC. It codes for CASSQDGGADTQY. In full, the CDR3 is CASSQDGGADTQYF.